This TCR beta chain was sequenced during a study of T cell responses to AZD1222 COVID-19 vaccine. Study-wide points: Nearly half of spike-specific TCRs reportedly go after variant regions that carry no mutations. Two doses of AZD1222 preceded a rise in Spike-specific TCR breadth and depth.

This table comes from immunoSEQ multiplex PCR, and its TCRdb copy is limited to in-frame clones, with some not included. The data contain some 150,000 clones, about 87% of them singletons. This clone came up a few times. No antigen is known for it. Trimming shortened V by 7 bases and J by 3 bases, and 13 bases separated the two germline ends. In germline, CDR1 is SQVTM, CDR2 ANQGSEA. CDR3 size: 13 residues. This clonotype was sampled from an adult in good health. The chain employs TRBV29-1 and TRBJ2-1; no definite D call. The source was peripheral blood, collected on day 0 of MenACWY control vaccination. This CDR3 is CSGASRFYNEQFF. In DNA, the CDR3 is TGCAGCGGTGCATCGAGGTTCTACAATGAGCAGTTCTTC.